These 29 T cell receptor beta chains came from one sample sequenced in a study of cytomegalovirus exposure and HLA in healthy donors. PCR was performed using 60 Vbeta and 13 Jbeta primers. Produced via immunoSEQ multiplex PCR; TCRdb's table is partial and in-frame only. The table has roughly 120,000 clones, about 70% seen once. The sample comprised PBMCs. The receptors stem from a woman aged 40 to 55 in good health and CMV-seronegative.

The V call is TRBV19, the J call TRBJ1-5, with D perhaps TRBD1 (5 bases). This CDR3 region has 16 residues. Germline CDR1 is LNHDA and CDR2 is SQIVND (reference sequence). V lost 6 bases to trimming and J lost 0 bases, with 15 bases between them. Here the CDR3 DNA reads TGTGCCAGTAGCCACTCGACAGATAATAGCAATCAGCCCCAGCATTTT. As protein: CASSHSTDNSNQPQHF.

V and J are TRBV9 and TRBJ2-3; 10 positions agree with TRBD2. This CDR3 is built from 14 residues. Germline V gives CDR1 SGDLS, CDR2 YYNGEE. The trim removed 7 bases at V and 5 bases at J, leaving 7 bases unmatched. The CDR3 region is CASGASGGEDTQYF. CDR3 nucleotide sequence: TGTGCCAGCGGAGCTAGCGGGGGAGAAGATACGCAGTATTTT.

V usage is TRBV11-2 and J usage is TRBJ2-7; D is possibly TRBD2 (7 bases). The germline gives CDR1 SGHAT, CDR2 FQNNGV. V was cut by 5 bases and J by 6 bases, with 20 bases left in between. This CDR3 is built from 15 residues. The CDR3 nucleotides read TGTGCCAGCAGCCCCTCCGGGGGCGGGGGACGCGAGCAGTACTTC. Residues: CASSPSGGGGREQYF.

The CDR3 coding sequence is TGTGCCAGCAGCGTGGGGGGGGGCTCTGGGGCCAACGTCCTGACTTTC. Its translation is CASSVGGGSGANVLTF. The chain employs TRBV9 and TRBJ2-6; 7 bases align to TRBD2. Unmatched junction bases numbered 2, after V lost 2 bases and J lost 0 bases. Germline values: CDR1 SGDLS, CDR2 YYNGEE. CDR3 size: 16 residues.

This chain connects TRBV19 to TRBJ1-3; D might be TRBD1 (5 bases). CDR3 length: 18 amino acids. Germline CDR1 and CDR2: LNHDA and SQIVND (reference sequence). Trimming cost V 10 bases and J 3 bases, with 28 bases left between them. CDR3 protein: CATFGGTGYRLLGNTIYF. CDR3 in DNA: TGTGCCACCTTCGGCGGGACGGGGTACCGACTTCTTGGAAACACCATATATTTT.

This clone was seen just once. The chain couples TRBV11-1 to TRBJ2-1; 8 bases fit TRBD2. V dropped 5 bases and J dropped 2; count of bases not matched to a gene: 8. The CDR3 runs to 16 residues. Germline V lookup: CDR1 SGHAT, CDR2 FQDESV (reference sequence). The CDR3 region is CASSGREANPYNEQFF. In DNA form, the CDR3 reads TGTGCCAGCAGCGGGCGGGAGGCCAACCCCTACAATGAGCAGTTCTTC. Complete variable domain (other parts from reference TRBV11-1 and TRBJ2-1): EAEVAQSPRYKITEKSQAVAFWCDPISGHATLYWYRQILGQGPELLVQFQDESVVDDSQLPKDRFSAERLKGVDSTLKIQPAELGDSAMYLCASSGREANPYNEQFFGPGTRLTVL.

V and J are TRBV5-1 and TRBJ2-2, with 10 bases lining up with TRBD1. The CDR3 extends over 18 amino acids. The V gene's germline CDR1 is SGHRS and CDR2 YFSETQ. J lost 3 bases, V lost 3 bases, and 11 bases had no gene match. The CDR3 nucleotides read TGCGCCAGCAGCTGGGAGACAGGGGGCACTAGGGACACCGGGGAGCTGTTTTTT. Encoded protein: CASSWETGGTRDTGELFF.

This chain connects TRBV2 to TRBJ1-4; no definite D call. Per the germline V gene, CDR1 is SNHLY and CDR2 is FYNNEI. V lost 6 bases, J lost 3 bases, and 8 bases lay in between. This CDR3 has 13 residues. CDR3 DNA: TGTGCCAGCAGGGCATCAGCTAATGAAAAACTGTTTTTT. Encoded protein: CASRASANEKLFF.

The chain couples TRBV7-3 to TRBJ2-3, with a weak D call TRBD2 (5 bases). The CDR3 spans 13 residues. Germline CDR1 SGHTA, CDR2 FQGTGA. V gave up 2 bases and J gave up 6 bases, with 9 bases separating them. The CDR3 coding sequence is TGTGCCAGCAGCTTACTCCGCGGGGATACGCAGTATTTT. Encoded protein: CASSLLRGDTQYF.

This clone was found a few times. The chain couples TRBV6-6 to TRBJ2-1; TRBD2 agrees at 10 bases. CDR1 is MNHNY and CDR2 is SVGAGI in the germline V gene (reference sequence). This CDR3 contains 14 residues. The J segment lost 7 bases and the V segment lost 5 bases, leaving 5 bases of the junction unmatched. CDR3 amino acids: CASSTGLATNEQFF. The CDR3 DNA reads TGTGCCAGCAGTACGGGACTAGCGACTAATGAGCAGTTCTTC.

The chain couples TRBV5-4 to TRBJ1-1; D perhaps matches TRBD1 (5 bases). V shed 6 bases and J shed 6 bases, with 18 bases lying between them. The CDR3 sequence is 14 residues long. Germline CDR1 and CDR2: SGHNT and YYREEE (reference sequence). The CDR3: CASIKPGLNPEAFF. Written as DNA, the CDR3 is TGTGCCAGCATCAAGCCGGGACTCAATCCTGAAGCTTTCTTT.

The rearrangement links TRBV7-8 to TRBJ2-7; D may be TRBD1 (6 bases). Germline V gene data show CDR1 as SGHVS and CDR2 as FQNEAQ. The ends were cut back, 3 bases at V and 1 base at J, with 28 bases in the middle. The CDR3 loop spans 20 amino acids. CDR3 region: CASSFRRQDQRGSISYEQYF. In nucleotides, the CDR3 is TGTGCCAGCAGCTTTAGGCGACAGGACCAACGGGGATCTATATCCTACGAGCAGTACTTC.

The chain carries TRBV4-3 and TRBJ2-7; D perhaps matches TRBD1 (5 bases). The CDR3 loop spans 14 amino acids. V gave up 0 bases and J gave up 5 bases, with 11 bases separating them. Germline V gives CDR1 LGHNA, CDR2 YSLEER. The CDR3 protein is CASSQDRGLNEQYF. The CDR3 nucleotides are TGCGCCAGCAGCCAAGATAGGGGCCTGAACGAGCAGTACTTC.

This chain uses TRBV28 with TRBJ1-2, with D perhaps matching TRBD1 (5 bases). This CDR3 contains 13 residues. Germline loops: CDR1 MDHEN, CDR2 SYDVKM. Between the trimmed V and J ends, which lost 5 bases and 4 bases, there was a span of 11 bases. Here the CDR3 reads CASSQTALYGYTF. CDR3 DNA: TGTGCCAGCAGTCAGACAGCACTCTATGGCTACACCTTC.

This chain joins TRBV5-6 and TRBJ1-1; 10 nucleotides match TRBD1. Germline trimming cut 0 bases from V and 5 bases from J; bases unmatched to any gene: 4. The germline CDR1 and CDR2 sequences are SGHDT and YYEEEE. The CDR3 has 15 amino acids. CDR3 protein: CASSLVDRGRTEAFF. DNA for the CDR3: TGTGCCAGCAGCTTGGTCGACAGGGGGCGGACTGAAGCTTTCTTT.

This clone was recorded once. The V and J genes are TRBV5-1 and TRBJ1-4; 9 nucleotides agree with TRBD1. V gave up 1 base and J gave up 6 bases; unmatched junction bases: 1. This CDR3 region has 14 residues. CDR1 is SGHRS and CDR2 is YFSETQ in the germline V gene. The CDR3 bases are TGCGCCAGCAGCTTGAGGGACAGGGATGAAAAACTGTTTTTT. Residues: CASSLRDRDEKLFF.

The CDR3: CASSLELPGGYEQYF. The CDR3, as DNA: TGCGCCAGCAGCTTGGAATTGCCAGGGGGGTACGAGCAGTACTTC. The chain joins TRBV5-1 to TRBJ2-7, with D perhaps matching TRBD1 (7 bases). Germline V gene sequence: CDR1 SGHRS, CDR2 YFSETQ. V was cut by 0 bases and J by 4 bases, with 14 bases left in between. The CDR3 has 15 amino acids.

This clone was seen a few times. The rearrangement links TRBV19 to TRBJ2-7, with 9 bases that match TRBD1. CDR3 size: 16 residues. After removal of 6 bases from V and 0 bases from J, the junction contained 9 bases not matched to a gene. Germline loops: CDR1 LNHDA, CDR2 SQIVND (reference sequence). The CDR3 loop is CASRKAGTGISYEQYF. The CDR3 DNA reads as TGTGCCAGTAGAAAGGCCGGGACAGGGATCTCCTACGAGCAGTACTTC.

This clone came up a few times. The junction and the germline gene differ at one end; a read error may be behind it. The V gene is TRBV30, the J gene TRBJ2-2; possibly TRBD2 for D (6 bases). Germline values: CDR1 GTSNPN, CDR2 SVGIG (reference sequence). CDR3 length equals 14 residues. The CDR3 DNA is TGTGCCTGGAGTGTACTCAGGAACACCGGGGAGGTGTTTTTT. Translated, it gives CAWSVLRNTGEVFF.

The CDR3 here is CASSLGGSLNIQYF. The DNA of the CDR3 is TGTGCCAGCAGCCTCGGGGGATCCTTAAACATTCAGTACTTC. The chain has TRBV7-9 and TRBJ2-4; D possibly corresponds to TRBD2 (6 bases). V was cut by 5 bases and J by 6 bases, with 14 bases left in between. The V gene's germline CDR1 is SEHNR and CDR2 FQNEAQ (reference sequence). The CDR3 is 14 residues long.

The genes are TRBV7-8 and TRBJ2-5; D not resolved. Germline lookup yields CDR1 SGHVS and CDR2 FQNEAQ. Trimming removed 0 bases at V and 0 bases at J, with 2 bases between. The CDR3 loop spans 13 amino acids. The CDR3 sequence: CASSLADQETQYF. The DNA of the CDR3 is TGTGCCAGCAGCTTAGCCGACCAAGAGACCCAGTACTTC.

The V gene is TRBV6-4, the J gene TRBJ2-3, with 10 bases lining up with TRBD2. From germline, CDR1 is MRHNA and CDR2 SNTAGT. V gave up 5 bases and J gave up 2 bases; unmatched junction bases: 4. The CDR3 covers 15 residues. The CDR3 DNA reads TGTGCCAGCAGTTCGACTAGCGGGTCCACAGATACGCAGTATTTT. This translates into CASSSTSGSTDTQYF.

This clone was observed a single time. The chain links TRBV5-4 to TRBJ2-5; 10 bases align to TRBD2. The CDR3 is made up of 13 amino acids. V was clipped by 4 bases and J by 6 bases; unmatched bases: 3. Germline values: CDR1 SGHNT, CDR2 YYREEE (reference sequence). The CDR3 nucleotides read TGTGCCAGCAGCCCCACTAGCGGGAAGACCCAGTACTTC. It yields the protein CASSPTSGKTQYF.

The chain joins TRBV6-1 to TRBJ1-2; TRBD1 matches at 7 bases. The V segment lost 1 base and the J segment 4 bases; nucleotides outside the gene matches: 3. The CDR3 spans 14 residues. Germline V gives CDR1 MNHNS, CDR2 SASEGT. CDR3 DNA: TGTGCCAGCAGTGAAGTCGCAGGGGGCTATGGCTACACCTTC. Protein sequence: CASSEVAGGYGYTF.

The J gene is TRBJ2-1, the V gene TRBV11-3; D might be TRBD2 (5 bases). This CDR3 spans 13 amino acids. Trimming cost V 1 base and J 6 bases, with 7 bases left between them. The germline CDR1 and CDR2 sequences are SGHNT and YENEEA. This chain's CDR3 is CASSLVEGNEQFF. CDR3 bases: TGTGCCAGCAGCTTAGTTGAGGGCAATGAGCAGTTCTTC.

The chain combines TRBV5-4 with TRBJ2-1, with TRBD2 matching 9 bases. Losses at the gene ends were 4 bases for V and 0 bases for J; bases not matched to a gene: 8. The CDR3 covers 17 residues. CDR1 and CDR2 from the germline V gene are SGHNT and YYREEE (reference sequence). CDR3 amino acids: CASSPGGSGSSYNEQFF. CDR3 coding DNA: TGTGCCAGCAGCCCTGGCGGTAGCGGGAGCTCCTACAATGAGCAGTTCTTC. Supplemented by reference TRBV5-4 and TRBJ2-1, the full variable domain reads ETGVTQSPTHLIKTRGQQVTLRCSSQSGHNTVSWYQQALGQGPQFIFQYYREEENGRGNFPPRFSGLQFPNYSSELNVNALELDDSALYLCASSPGGSGSSYNEQFFGPGTRLTVL.

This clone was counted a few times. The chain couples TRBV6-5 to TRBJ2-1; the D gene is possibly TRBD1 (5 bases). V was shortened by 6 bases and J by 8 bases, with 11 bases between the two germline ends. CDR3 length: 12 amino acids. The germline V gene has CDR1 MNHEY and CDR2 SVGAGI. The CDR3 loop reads CASSLVGHEQFF. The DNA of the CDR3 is TGTGCCAGCAGCCTCGTGGGGCATGAGCAGTTCTTC.

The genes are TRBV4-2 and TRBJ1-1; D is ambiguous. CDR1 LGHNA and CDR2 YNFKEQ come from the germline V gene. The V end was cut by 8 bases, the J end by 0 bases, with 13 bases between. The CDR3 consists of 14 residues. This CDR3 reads CASLATALNTEAFF. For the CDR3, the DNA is TGTGCCAGCCTTGCTACTGCCTTGAACACTGAAGCTTTCTTT.

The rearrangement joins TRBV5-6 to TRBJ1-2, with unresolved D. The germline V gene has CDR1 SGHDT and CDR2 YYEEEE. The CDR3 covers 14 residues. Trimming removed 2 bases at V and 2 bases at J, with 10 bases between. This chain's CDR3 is CASSLRGQNYGYTF. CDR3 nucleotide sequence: TGTGCCAGCAGCTTACGGGGTCAAAACTATGGCTACACCTTC.